A single sample is the source of the 25 T cell receptor beta chains below, sequenced in a study of blood T cells in healthy people across ages. Next came a second PCR, run for about 6 to 12 cycles, which used a sample-barcoded 5' primer along with a J-beta primer mix. TCRdb independently ran MiXCR on the 5' RACE reads; one entry per CDR3 protein. The sample gives about 1.4 million distinct CDR3 sequences, 55% to 75% of which show up once; 6.5% to 8.5% is in the top ten. Specimen: blood. The receptors originated from a man aged 18 to 30 in good health.

This chain connects TRBV4-1 to TRBJ2-3; 9 nucleotides align to TRBD1. V lost 2 bases, J lost 4 bases, and 10 bases stayed unmatched. This CDR3 has 17 residues. Germline CDR1 is MGHRA and CDR2 is YSYEKL. CDR3 bases: TGCGCCAGCAGCCAAAGGTCACAGGGGGCTAGCTCAGATACGCAGTATTTT. Protein product: CASSQRSQGASSDTQYF.

A few counts support this clonotype. The genes are TRBV29-1 and TRBJ2-1; D call uncertain. Germline assignment: CDR1 SQVTM and CDR2 ANQGSEA. Trimming left V 0 bases short and J 6 bases short, with 9 bases between. The CDR3 runs to 13 residues. The CDR3 loop is CSVEDQGPNEQFF. The CDR3 DNA reads as TGCAGCGTTGAAGATCAAGGGCCCAATGAGCAGTTCTTC.

This clonotype was counted a few times. The chain uses TRBV20-1 and TRBJ2-5, with a weak D call TRBD1 (5 bases). The CDR3 consists of 15 residues. The V end lost 0 bases, the J end lost 1 base, and 12 bases lay between the germline ends. Germline V gene lookup returns CDR1 DFQATT and CDR2 SNEGSKA (reference sequence). The CDR3 loop reads CSARDGVRVQETQYF. The CDR3 region has the DNA TGCAGTGCTAGAGATGGCGTCAGGGTCCAAGAGACCCAGTACTTC.

This clonotype has more than one count but fewer than ten. The genes are TRBV4-1 and TRBJ2-1; D call uncertain. Germline assignment: CDR1 MGHRA and CDR2 YSYEKL. V was clipped by 3 bases and J by 8 bases, with 8 bases between them. The CDR3 has 12 residues. The CDR3 sequence is CASSQKGDEQFF. In DNA form, the CDR3 reads TGCGCCAGCAGCCAGAAAGGAGATGAGCAGTTCTTC.

V is TRBV27 and J is TRBJ1-2, with 8 bases matching TRBD1. Per the germline V gene, CDR1 is MNHEY and CDR2 is SMNVEV (reference sequence). This CDR3 has 11 residues. V was clipped by 8 bases and J by 10 bases; unmatched bases: 6. This chain's CDR3 is CASGTGGPYTF. In DNA form, the CDR3 reads TGTGCCAGCGGAACAGGGGGACCCTACACCTTC.

This sequence joins TRBV10-3 and TRBJ2-1; the D gene is possibly TRBD1 (5 bases). CDR3 length equals 15 residues. Per germline, CDR1 ENHRY and CDR2 SYGVKD. Deletions cut 1 base from V and 7 bases from J, with 14 bases between. CDR3 DNA: TGTGCCATCAGTGAGTTTACAGGAACGCAAAATGAGCAGTTCTTC. This translates into CAISEFTGTQNEQFF.

This sequence joins TRBV4-3 and TRBJ1-1, with 7 bases lining up with TRBD1. Looked up from germline, CDR1 is LGHNA and CDR2 is YSLEER. The J segment lost 1 base and the V segment lost 4 bases, leaving 3 bases of the junction unmatched. CDR3 length: 14 amino acids. The CDR3 here is CASSRDSKNTEAFF. CDR3 nucleotide sequence: TGCGCCAGCAGCCGGGACAGCAAGAACACTGAAGCTTTCTTT.

The genes are TRBV29-1 and TRBJ2-1; TRBD2 might be the D (7 bases). Germline CDR1 reads SQVTM; CDR2 reads ANQGSEA. The V end was cut by 6 bases, the J end by 1 base, with 13 bases between. The CDR3 loop spans 14 amino acids. The CDR3 sequence is CSVEGEGSYNEQFF. Here the CDR3 DNA reads TGCAGCGTGGAGGGGGAGGGTTCCTACAATGAGCAGTTCTTC.

The sample holds one count of this clonotype. V and J are TRBV12-3 or TRBV12-4 and TRBJ2-1, with unresolved D. CDR3 size: 12 residues. V lost 5 bases to trimming and J lost 14 bases, with 16 bases between them. The CDR3 nucleotides read TGTGCCAGCAGTCCCCGGGCAGGATCTAAGTTCTTC. Translation: CASSPRAGSKFF.

This clonotype was picked up one time. This rearrangement joins TRBV20-1 to TRBJ2-1, with 11 bases fitting TRBD2. The germline V gene encodes CDR1 DFQATT and CDR2 SNEGSKA (reference sequence). The CDR3 is 15 amino acids. J lost 7 bases, V lost 3 bases, and 8 bases had no gene match. CDR3 in amino acids: CSARWASGGSNEQFF. The CDR3 region has the DNA TGCAGTGCTAGGTGGGCTAGCGGGGGGTCTAATGAGCAGTTCTTC.

The genes are TRBV3-1 and TRBJ2-3, with 8 bases aligning to TRBD2. Per germline, CDR1 LGHDT and CDR2 YNNKEL (reference sequence). The CDR3 has 15 residues. The junction had 3 bases not matched to a gene; V was cut back by 3 bases and J by 1 base. This CDR3 is CASSHLAGRTDTQYF. In DNA, the CDR3 is TGTGCCAGCAGCCATCTAGCGGGTCGCACAGATACGCAGTATTTT.

This clonotype was picked up a small number of times. The chain couples TRBV25-1 to TRBJ2-7, with a possible D match to TRBD2 (6 bases). V lost 5 bases, J lost 2 bases, and 22 bases lay in between. The germline gives CDR1 MGHDK, CDR2 SYGVNS. The CDR3 extends over 17 amino acids. CDR3 sequence reads: CASSPTGTRNGAYEQYF. CDR3 DNA: TGTGCCAGCAGTCCCACCGGGACTCGAAATGGGGCCTACGAGCAGTACTTC.

The chain joins TRBV6-6 to TRBJ2-3, with TRBD2 matching over 8 bases. CDR1 and CDR2 (germline): MNHNY, SVGAGI (reference sequence). V lost 0 bases and J lost 2; bases outside the gene matches: 4. CDR3 length: 16 amino acids. The CDR3 DNA is TGTGCCAGCAGTTACTCGGCGGGGGGCTCCACAGATACGCAGTATTTT. This codes for CASSYSAGGSTDTQYF.

This clonotype was counted a few times. The rearrangement joins TRBV12-3 or TRBV12-4 to TRBJ2-7; D is unclear. The CDR3 covers 14 residues. The V end was cut by 3 bases, the J end by 3 bases, with 12 bases between. In DNA, the CDR3 is TGTGCCAGCAGTTTGAAACAGCGACTCTACGAGCAGTACTTC. It encodes CASSLKQRLYEQYF.

DNA for the CDR3: TGCGCCAGCAGCCAATATAACCCAGATACGCAGTATTTT. Protein product: CASSQYNPDTQYF. This sequence joins TRBV4-1 and TRBJ2-3; the D is unclear. Trimming stripped 2 bases from V and 4 bases from J, with 7 bases between. CDR1 is MGHRA and CDR2 is YSYEKL in the germline V gene. The CDR3 contains 13 residues.

V gene TRBV27 combines with J gene TRBJ2-1; D might be TRBD2 (5 bases). V was cut by 6 bases and J by 6 bases, with 18 bases left in between. Germline V gene lookup returns CDR1 MNHEY and CDR2 SMNVEV (reference sequence). This CDR3 has 15 amino acids. The CDR3 protein is CASSPAENNGNEQFF. DNA for the CDR3: TGTGCCAGCAGCCCAGCGGAAAACAACGGCAATGAGCAGTTCTTC.

The chain links TRBV29-1 to TRBJ2-4; 8 bases align to TRBD2. The CDR3 sequence is 18 residues long. V lost 5 bases and J lost 0; bases outside the gene matches: 15. Germline CDR1 and CDR2: SQVTM and ANQGSEA. DNA for the CDR3: TGCAGCGTTCGAATGGGACTAGAAAGTCCTGTAGCCAAAAACATTCAGTACTTC. It encodes CSVRMGLESPVAKNIQYF.

V usage is TRBV20-1 and J usage is TRBJ1-1; D is uncertain. Trimming pared 1 base from V and 3 bases from J, leaving 18 bases between. Germline CDR1 is DFQATT and CDR2 is SNEGSKA (reference sequence). This CDR3 spans 16 amino acids. CDR3 bases: TGCAGTGCTAGAGCTACCCCGGCAGGACCTTACACTGAAGCTTTCTTT. It yields the protein CSARATPAGPYTEAFF.

The chain uses TRBV5-1 and TRBJ2-3; D gene uncertain. Trimming left V 0 bases short and J 6 bases short, with 14 bases between. In germline, CDR1 is SGHRS, CDR2 YFSETQ. The CDR3 is 15 residues long. CDR3 loop: CASSLEAGPIDTQYF. DNA of the CDR3: TGCGCCAGCAGCTTGGAGGCCGGACCGATCGATACGCAGTATTTT.

In this sample, this clonotype turned up a few times. The chain couples TRBV28 to TRBJ2-2; D is ambiguous. The V gene lost 3 bases and the J gene lost 13 bases, with 12 bases spanning the gap. This CDR3 is 12 amino acids long. Per the germline V gene, CDR1 is MDHEN and CDR2 is SYDVKM. The CDR3 nucleotides are TGTGCCAGCAGTTTCGATCCGGTTAGGCTGTTTTTT. Amino acids: CASSFDPVRLFF.

This sequence joins TRBV7-9 and TRBJ1-4, with D perhaps matching TRBD1 (6 bases). The CDR3 consists of 20 residues. V was clipped by 2 bases and J by 3 bases, with 25 bases between them. The V gene's germline CDR1 is SEHNR and CDR2 FQNEAQ (reference sequence). CDR3 sequence: CASSLSRSGLSGAPNEKLFF. In DNA, the CDR3 is TGTGCCAGCAGCTTAAGCCGGTCCGGGTTGTCAGGGGCGCCTAATGAAAAACTGTTTTTT.

The chain recombines TRBV4-1 with TRBJ2-7, with a weak D call TRBD1 (6 bases). CDR3 length: 14 amino acids. The V gene's germline CDR1 is MGHRA and CDR2 YSYEKL. The germline V and J ends were trimmed by 1 base and 5 bases, with 12 bases remaining between them. The CDR3 bases are TGCGCCAGCAGCCAAGTTCAGGGGCTCGACGAGCAGTACTTC. Translating gives CASSQVQGLDEQYF.

The V gene is TRBV15, the J gene TRBJ2-7; D uncertain. Germline V lookup: CDR1 LNHNV, CDR2 YYDKDF (reference sequence). The CDR3 length is 12 residues. Trimming removed 5 bases at V and 4 bases at J, with 9 bases between. In DNA form, the CDR3 reads TGTGCCACCAGCGGGGATGGGTACGAGCAGTACTTC. It encodes CATSGDGYEQYF.

J is TRBJ1-5 and V is TRBV10-3; D is ambiguous. This CDR3 is built from 13 residues. Trimming took off 3 bases at V and 5 bases at J, with 8 bases between the two ends. Germline CDR1 ENHRY, CDR2 SYGVKD. In DNA, the CDR3 is TGTGCCATCAGTGACATTCGCGATCAGCCCCAGCATTTT. Translated: CAISDIRDQPQHF.

In its sample, this clonotype was seen a few times. The chain has TRBV20-1 and TRBJ2-7; 7 bases agree with TRBD1. Germline loops: CDR1 DFQATT, CDR2 SNEGSKA (reference sequence). This CDR3 comprises 14 residues. V gave up 3 bases and J gave up 0 bases; unmatched junction bases: 5. The CDR3 loop reads CSARTGTASYEQYF. The CDR3 DNA sequence: TGCAGTGCTAGGACCGGGACAGCCTCCTACGAGCAGTACTTC.